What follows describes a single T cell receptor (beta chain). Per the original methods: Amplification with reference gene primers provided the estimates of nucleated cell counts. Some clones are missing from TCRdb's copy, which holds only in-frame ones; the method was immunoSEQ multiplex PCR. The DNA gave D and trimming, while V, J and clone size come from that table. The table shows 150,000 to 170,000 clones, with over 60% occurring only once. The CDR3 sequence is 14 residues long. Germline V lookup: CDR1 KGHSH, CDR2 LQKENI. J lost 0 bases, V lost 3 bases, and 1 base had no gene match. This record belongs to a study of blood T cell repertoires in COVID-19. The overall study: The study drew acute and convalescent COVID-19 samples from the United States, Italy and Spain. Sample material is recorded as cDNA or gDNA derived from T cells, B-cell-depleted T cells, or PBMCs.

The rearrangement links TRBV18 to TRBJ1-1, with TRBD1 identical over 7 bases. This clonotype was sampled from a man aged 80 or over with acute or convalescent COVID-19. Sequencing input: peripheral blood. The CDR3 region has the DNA TGTGCCAGCTCACCGGGACAGATGAACACTGAAGCTTTCTTT. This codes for CASSPGQMNTEAFF. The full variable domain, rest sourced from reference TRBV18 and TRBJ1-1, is NAGVMQNPRHLVRRRGQEARLRCSPMKGHSHVYWYRQLPEEGLKFMVYLQKENIIDESGMPKERFSAEFPKEGPSILRIQQVVRGDSAAYFCASSPGQMNTEAFFGQGTRLTVV.